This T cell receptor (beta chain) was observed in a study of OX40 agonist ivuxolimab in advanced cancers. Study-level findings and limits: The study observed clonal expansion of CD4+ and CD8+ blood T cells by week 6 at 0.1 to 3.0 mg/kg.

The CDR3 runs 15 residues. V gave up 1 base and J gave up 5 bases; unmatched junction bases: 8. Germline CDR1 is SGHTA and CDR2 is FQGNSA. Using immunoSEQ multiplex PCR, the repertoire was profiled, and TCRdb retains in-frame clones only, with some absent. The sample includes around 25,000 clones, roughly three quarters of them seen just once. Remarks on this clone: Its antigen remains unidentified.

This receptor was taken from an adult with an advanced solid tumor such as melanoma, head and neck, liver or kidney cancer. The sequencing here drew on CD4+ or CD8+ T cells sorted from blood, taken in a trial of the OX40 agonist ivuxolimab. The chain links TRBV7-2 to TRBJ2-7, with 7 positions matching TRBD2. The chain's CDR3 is CASSLVAGVGNEQYF. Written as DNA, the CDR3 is TGTGCCAGCAGCTTAGTCGCGGGGGTCGGCAACGAGCAGTACTTC.